The TCR delta chain under discussion was sequenced for a study of γδ T cells in repeated Plasmodium falciparum infection. Flow sorting of PBMC yielded separate Vgamma9/Vdelta2+ and Vdelta2-negative gammadelta T cell populations for bulk repertoire analysis. TCRdb reanalyzed the multiplex PCR reads using CATT. Among around 46,000 delta-chain clones listed, 1.6% were seen once. This clone was found many times. TCRdb shows a much larger clone's protein in place of this DNA's translation, and the two differ at residue 4, likely through a read error; the protein shown is translated from the DNA. The CDR3 runs to 19 residues. Germline V lookup: CDR1 TSWWSYY, CDR2 QGS.

The chain combines TRDV1 with TRDJ1, with D perhaps matching TRDD2 (6 bases). Sequenced sample: gamma-delta T cells from blood. The TCR comes from a pool of human donors (malaria-infected and uninfected, not separated). The CDR3: CALWDPGLPDRSYTDKLIF. In nucleotides, the CDR3 is TGTGCTCTTTGGGATCCCGGCCTTCCGGATAGGTCGTACACCGATAAACTCATCTTT.